This T cell receptor beta chain was observed in a study of shared clonotypes between healthy human individuals. Germline loops: CDR1 SGHTA, CDR2 FQGNSA. Germline trimming cut 0 bases from V and 13 bases from J; bases unmatched to any gene: 18. This CDR3 has 18 residues. Using immunoSEQ multiplex PCR, the repertoire was profiled, and TCRdb retains in-frame clones only, with some absent. The table records about 580,000 clones, 95% to 98% of them present only once. Concerning this clone: Its specificity is not known.

CD45RO negativity and positive selection for CCR7 defined naive CD8 cells, a population that excluded terminally differentiated effector memory CD45RA+ cells. Overall study results and limits: A reduction in generation probabilities was seen for non-shared clonotypes relative to those shared by all four donors.

The sample comprised naive CD8+ T cells sorted from blood. The source is a man aged 25-40 years in good health. This sequence joins TRBV7-2 and TRBJ2-7; 13 bases are a match to TRBD2. The CDR3 nucleotides are TGTGCCAGCAGCTTAGCGCTTGTCCGGACTAGCGGGAGCGTCCTTGTATACTTC. Protein sequence: CASSLALVRTSGSVLVYF.